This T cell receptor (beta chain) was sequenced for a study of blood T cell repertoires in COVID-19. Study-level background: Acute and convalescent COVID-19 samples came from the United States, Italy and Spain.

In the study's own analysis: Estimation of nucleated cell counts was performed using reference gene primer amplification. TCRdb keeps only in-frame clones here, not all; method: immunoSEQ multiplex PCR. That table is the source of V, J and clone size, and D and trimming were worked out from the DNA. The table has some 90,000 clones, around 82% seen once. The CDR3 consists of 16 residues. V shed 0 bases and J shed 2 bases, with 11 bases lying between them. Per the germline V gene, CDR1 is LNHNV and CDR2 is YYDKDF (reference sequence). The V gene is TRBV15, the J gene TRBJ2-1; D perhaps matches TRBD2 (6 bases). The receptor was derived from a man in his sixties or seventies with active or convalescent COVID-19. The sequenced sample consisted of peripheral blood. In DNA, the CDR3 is TGTGCCACCAGCAGAGATCCGCCGGGGGCCTACAATGAGCAGTTCTTC. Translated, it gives CATSRDPPGAYNEQFF.